The next 15 T cell receptor beta chains were all read from a single sample in a study of CD8+CD57+ T cells in acquired aplastic anemia. Profiling of TCR beta VDJ combinations and CDR3 sequences used genomic DNA as template. One entry per CDR3 protein, called by TCRdb with MiXCR from the reads. The sample holds about 150,000 distinct CDR3 sequences, about 40% seen once. Sequencing was carried out using sorted CD4+, CD8+, or CD8+CD57+ T cells (not recorded which) from PBMCs. The receptors originated from a human donor in good health, serving as a control.

This clonotype was observed at least ten times. This chain connects TRBV2 to TRBJ1-2, with D maybe TRBD1 (5 bases). Germline V gene data show CDR1 as SNHLY and CDR2 as FYNNEI. The CDR3 extends over 11 amino acids. The V gene lost 8 bases and the J gene lost 7 bases, with 11 bases spanning the gap. CDR3 protein: CASVAGTGYTF. CDR3 bases: TGTGCCAGCGTGGCAGGGACTGGCTACACCTTC. Using reference TRBV2 and TRBJ1-2 for the parts outside the CDR3, the full variable domain is EPEVTQTPSHQVTQMGQEVILRCVPISNHLYFYWYRQILGQKVEFLVSFYNNEISEKSEIFDDQFSVERPDGSNFTLKIRSTKLEDSAMYFCASVAGTGYTFGSGTRLTVV.

This clonotype appeared many times. This sequence joins TRBV30 and TRBJ1-1; D remains ambiguous. Looked up from germline, CDR1 is GTSNPN and CDR2 is SVGIG (reference sequence). The CDR3 is 10 residues long. V dropped 5 bases and J dropped 13 bases, with 14 bases sitting between them. The CDR3 DNA follows: TGTGCCTGGGGCGCTTTGGATCTTTTCTTT. Translation: CAWGALDLFF. Full variable domain (missing parts from reference TRBV30 and TRBJ1-1): SQTIHQWPATLVQPVGSPLSLECTVEGTSNPNLYWYRQAAGRGLQLLFYSVGIGQISSEVPQNLSASRPQDRQFILSSKKLLLSDSGFYLCAWGALDLFFGQGTRLTVV.

This clonotype was detected ten times or more. The chain joins TRBV28 to TRBJ1-2, with D possibly matching TRBD1 (5 bases). Trimming removed 6 bases at V and 5 bases at J, with 10 bases between. CDR1 is MDHEN and CDR2 is SYDVKM in the germline V gene. CDR3 length: 12 residues. CDR3 coding DNA: TGTGCCAGCAGGTTGTGGGGGTATGGCTACACCTTC. Translating gives CASRLWGYGYTF.

In its sample, this clonotype was seen many times. V and J are TRBV27 and TRBJ2-5; D remains unclear. Per germline, CDR1 MNHEY and CDR2 SMNVEV (reference sequence). The CDR3 length is 13 residues. The V end was cut by 0 bases, the J end by 5 bases, with 7 bases between. The CDR3, as DNA: TGTGCCAGCAGTTTATCCATCAGGGAGACCCAGTACTTC. Its translation: CASSLSIRETQYF.

This chain uses TRBV24-1 with TRBJ1-2; the D gene is possibly TRBD1 (6 bases). The CDR3 consists of 16 residues. Germline-derived CDR1 and CDR2 are KGHDR and SFDVKD. CDR3 region: CAASDPGARANYGYTF. The CDR3 nucleotides are TGTGCTGCCAGTGATCCAGGGGCGCGAGCTAACTATGGCTACACCTTC.

This clonotype was counted a few times. The rearrangement uses TRBV4-1 and TRBJ1-3, with 7 nucleotides matching TRBD1. Unmatched junction bases numbered 12, after V lost 0 bases and J lost 4 bases. There are 18 residues in the CDR3. CDR1 is MGHRA, CDR2 YSYEKL, per germline. The CDR3: CASSQDRDRVGVGNTIYF. The CDR3 nucleotides are TGCGCCAGCAGCCAAGACCGAGACAGGGTTGGGGTAGGAAACACCATATATTTT.

This clonotype was counted at least ten times. The rearrangement uses TRBV20-1 and TRBJ1-5, with D perhaps TRBD1 (5 bases). The CDR3 runs 14 residues. V lost 6 bases and J 9 bases, leaving 21 bases between the germline ends. Germline V gives CDR1 DFQATT, CDR2 SNEGSKA (reference sequence). The CDR3: CSAPQGGSGGPQHF. Here the CDR3 DNA reads TGCAGTGCCCCCCAGGGAGGATCCGGAGGGCCCCAGCATTTT.

A remark on this clonotype: One base away lies a much larger clone, so this may be a sequencing read error. This chain joins TRBV4-1 and TRBJ2-2; D possibly corresponds to TRBD2 (5 bases). The CDR3 covers 13 residues. Germline CDR1 is MGHRA and CDR2 is YSYEKL. Written as DNA, the CDR3 is TGCGCCAGCAGCCCGCATATTGAGAGGGAGCTGTCTTTT. It specifies CASSPHIERELSF.

This clonotype was seen at least ten times. The chain has TRBV12-3 or TRBV12-4 and TRBJ2-1; 10 positions match TRBD2. V lost 5 bases to trimming and J lost 7 bases; unmatched junction nucleotides: 8. CDR3 length equals 15 residues. This CDR3 reads CASSVLAGLGNEQFF. CDR3 in DNA: TGTGCCAGCAGTGTACTAGCGGGGCTGGGGAATGAGCAGTTCTTC.

This clonotype was detected many times. J is TRBJ2-7 and V is TRBV19; D not resolved. Germline lookup yields CDR1 LNHDA and CDR2 SQIVND (reference sequence). CDR3 length: 16 residues. V lost 3 bases to trimming and J lost 2 bases, with 17 bases between them. For the CDR3, the DNA is TGTGCCAGTAGTATCCTGTACACGGGCCCTACCTACGAGCAGTACTTC. This sequence encodes CASSILYTGPTYEQYF.

This chain connects TRBV29-1 to TRBJ1-2, with D tentatively TRBD1 (5 bases). Trimming left V 4 bases short and J 2 bases short, with 8 bases between. CDR1 and CDR2 (germline): SQVTM, ANQGSEA. This CDR3 comprises 12 residues. The CDR3 loop reads CSVVQGNYGYTF. As DNA, the CDR3 is TGCAGCGTTGTCCAGGGAAACTATGGCTACACCTTC.

Concerning this clonotype itself: A much bigger clone sits one base away, suggesting this may be a read error. The chain uses TRBV12-3 or TRBV12-4 and TRBJ1-1; D remains ambiguous. The CDR3 spans 14 residues. Between the trimmed V and J ends, which lost 2 bases and 3 bases, there was a span of 10 bases. The CDR3 reads CASSLRNLYTEAFF. CDR3 in DNA: TGTGCCAGCAGTTTACGGAACCTCTACACTGAAGCTTTCTTT.

This clonotype appeared many times. The genes are TRBV4-2 and TRBJ2-2; 12 bases agree with TRBD2. Germline CDR1 is LGHNA and CDR2 is YNFKEQ. V dropped 3 bases and J dropped 1; count of bases not matched to a gene: 0. The CDR3 is 16 residues long. The CDR3 reads CASSQGLAGNTGELFF. CDR3 nucleotide sequence: TGTGCCAGCAGCCAGGGACTAGCGGGGAACACCGGGGAGCTGTTTTTT.

Only a few counts were recorded for this clonotype. CDR3 amino acids: CASSQDLTSGMYF. Written as DNA, the CDR3 is TGTGCCAGCAGCCAAGATCTGACTAGCGGGATGTACTTC. The rearrangement links TRBV3-1 to TRBJ2-4, with TRBD2 matching 11 bases. The CDR3 contains 13 residues. Germline assignment: CDR1 LGHDT and CDR2 YNNKEL (reference sequence). Losses at the gene ends were 0 bases for V and 15 bases for J; bases not matched to a gene: 4.

The chain employs TRBV28 and TRBJ1-1; 8 bases align to TRBD1. V shed 2 bases, J shed 6 bases, and the junction held 5 bases outside the gene matches. Germline-derived CDR1 and CDR2 are MDHEN and SYDVKM. The length of the CDR3 is 14 residues. CDR3 amino acids: CASSLRTGKAEAFF. The CDR3 coding sequence is TGTGCCAGCAGTTTAAGGACAGGGAAGGCTGAAGCTTTCTTT. The variable domain in full, with the rest retrieved from reference TRBV28 and TRBJ1-1, is DVKVTQSSRYLVKRTGEKVFLECVQDMDHENMFWYRQDPGLGLRLIYFSYDVKMKEKGDIPEGYSVSREKKERFSLILESASTNQTSMYLCASSLRTGKAEAFFGQGTRLTVV.